Here is one T cell receptor beta chain with its context. This CDR3 has 15 amino acids. CDR1 is LGHNA, CDR2 YNFKEQ, per germline. The germline V and J ends were trimmed by 0 bases and 4 bases, with 13 bases remaining between them. The data were obtained in a study of T cell changes during pregnancy in multiple sclerosis. Produced via immunoSEQ multiplex PCR; TCRdb's table is partial and in-frame only. Counted here are roughly 85,000 clones, approximately 89% occurring once; the ten biggest clones make up more than 2.5%. The source is a female donor with multiple sclerosis, enrolled in a pregnancy study. The rearrangement uses TRBV4-2 and TRBJ2-7; D is possibly TRBD2 (6 bases). The input for sequencing was peripheral blood, taken in the first trimester of pregnancy. The CDR3 protein is CASSQDRFGSYEQYF. DNA for the CDR3: TGTGCCAGCAGCCAAGATCGGTTCGGGAGTTACGAGCAGTACTTC.